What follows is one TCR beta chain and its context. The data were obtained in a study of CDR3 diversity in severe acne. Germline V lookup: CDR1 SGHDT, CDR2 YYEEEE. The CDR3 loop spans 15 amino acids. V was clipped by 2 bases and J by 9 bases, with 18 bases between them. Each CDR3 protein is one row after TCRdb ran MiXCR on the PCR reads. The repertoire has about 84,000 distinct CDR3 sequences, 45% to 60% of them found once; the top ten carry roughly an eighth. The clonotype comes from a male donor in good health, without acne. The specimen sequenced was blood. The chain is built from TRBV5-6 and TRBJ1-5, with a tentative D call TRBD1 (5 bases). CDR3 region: CASSLRQGRGGPQHF. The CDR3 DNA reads TGTGCCAGCAGCTTACGGCAGGGAAGGGGTGGGCCCCAGCATTTT. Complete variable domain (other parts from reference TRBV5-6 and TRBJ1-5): DAGVTQSPTHLIKTRGQQVTLRCSPKSGHDTVSWYQQALGQGPQFIFQYYEEEERQRGNFPDRFSGHQFPNYSSELNVNALLLGDSALYLCASSLRQGRGGPQHFGDGTRLSIL.